Included here is one TCR beta chain sequence, with context. The data originate from a study of T cells after somatic rescue of genetic block. The data were produced by immunoSEQ multiplex PCR, yet TCRdb's version contains in-frame clones alone and is incomplete. Of around 67,000 clones in the sample, approximately 91% were seen once. Trimming took off 1 base at V and 3 bases at J, with 13 bases between the two ends. Looked up from germline, CDR1 is LNHDA and CDR2 is SQIVND (reference sequence). The CDR3 has 15 residues. The V call is TRBV19, the J call TRBJ2-7, with a tentative D call TRBD1 (5 bases). The material sequenced was peripheral blood mononuclear cells (PBMCs). The source of this sequence is a young man. CDR3 sequence: CASSIAPSGLYEQYF. DNA of the CDR3: TGTGCCAGTAGTATAGCGCCTTCAGGGCTCTACGAGCAGTACTTC.